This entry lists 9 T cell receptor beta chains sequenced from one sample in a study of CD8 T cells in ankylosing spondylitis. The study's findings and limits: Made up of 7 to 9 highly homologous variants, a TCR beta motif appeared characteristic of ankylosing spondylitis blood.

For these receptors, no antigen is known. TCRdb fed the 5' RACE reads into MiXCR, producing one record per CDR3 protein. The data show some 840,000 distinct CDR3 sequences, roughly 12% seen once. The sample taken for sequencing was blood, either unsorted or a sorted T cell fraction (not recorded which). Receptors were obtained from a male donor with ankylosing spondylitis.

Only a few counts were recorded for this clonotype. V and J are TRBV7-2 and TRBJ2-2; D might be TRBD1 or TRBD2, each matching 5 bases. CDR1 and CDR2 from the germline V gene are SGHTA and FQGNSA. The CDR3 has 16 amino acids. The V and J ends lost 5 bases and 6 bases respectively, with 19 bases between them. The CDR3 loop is CASSPPGTSSPGELFF. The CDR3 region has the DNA TGTGCCAGCAGCCCCCCCGGGACGTCTTCTCCCGGGGAGCTGTTTTTT. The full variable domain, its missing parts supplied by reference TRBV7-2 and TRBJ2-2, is GAGVSQSPSNKVTEKGKDVELRCDPISGHTALYWYRQSLGQGLEFLIYFQGNSAPDKSGLPSDRFSAERTGGSVSTLTIQRTQQEDSAVYLCASSPPGTSSPGELFFGEGSRLTVL.

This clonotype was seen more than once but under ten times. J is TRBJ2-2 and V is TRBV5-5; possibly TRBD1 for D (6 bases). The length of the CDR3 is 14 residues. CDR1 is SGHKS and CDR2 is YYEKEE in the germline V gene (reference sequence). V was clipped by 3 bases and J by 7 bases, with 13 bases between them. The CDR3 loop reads CASSYWTVHGELFF. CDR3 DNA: TGTGCCAGCAGCTACTGGACAGTTCACGGGGAGCTGTTTTTT.

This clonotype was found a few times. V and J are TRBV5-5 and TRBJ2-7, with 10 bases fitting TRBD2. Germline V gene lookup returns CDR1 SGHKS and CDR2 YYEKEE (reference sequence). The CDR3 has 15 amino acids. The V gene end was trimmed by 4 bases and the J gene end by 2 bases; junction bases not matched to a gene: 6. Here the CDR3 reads CASSAGLARTYEQYF. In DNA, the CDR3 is TGTGCCAGCAGCGCGGGACTAGCGAGAACCTACGAGCAGTACTTC. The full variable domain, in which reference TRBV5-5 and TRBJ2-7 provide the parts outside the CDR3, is DAGVTQSPTHLIKTRGQQVTLRCSPISGHKSVSWYQQVLGQGPQFIFQYYEKEERGRGNFPDRFSARQFPNYSSELNVNALLLGDSALYLCASSAGLARTYEQYFGPGTRLTVT.

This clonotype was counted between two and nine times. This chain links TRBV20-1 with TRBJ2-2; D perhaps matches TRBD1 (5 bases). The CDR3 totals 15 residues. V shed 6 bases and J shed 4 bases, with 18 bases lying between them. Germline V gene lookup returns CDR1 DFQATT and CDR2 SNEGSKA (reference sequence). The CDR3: CSAHPGKGITGELFF. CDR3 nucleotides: TGCAGTGCCCATCCAGGGAAAGGGATCACCGGGGAGCTGTTTTTT.

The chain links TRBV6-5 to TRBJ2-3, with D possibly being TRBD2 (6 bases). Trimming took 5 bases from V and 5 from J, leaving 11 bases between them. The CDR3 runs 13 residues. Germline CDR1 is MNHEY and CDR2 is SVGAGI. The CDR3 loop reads CASSRSGEDTQYF. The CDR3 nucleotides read TGTGCCAGCAGTCGCTCGGGGGAAGATACGCAGTATTTT.

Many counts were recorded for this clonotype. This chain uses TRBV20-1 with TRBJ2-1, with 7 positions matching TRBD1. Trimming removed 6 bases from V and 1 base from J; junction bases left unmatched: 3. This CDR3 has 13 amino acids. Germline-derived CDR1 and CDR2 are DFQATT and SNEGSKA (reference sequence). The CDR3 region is CSATGASYNEQFF. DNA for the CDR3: TGCAGTGCAACAGGGGCTTCCTACAATGAGCAGTTCTTC.

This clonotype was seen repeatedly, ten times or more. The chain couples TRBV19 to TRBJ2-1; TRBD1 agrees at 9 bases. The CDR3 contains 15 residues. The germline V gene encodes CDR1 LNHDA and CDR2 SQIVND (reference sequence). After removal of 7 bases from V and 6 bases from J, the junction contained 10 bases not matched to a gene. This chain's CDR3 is CASTIGTGMFNEQFF. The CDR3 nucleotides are TGTGCCAGTACCATCGGGACAGGGATGTTCAATGAGCAGTTCTTC.

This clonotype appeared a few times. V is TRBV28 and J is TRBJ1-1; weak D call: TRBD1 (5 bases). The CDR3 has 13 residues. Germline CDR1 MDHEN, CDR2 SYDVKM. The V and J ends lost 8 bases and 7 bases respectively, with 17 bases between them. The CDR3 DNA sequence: TGTGCCAGCGGGGGGGACCGGTGGGGTGAAGCTTTCTTT. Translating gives CASGGDRWGEAFF.

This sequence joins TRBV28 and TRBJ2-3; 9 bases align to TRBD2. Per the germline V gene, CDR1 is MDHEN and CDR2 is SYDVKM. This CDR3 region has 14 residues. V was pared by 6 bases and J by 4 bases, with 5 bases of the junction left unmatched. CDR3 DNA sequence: TGTGCCAGCAGGTCGGGACTAGCAGCAGATACGCAGTATTTT. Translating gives CASRSGLAADTQYF.